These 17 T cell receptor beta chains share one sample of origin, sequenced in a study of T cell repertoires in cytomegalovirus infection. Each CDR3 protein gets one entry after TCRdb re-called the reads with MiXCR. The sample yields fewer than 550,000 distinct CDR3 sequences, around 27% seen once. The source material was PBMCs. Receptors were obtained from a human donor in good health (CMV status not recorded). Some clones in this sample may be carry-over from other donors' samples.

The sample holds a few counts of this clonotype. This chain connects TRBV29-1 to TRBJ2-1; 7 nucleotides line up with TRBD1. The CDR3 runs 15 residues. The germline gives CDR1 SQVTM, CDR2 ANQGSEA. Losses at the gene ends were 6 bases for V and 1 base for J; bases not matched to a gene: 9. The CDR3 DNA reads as TGCAGCGTCAGAAAGGGGGCGTCATCCTACAATGAGCAGTTCTTC. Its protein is CSVRKGASSYNEQFF.

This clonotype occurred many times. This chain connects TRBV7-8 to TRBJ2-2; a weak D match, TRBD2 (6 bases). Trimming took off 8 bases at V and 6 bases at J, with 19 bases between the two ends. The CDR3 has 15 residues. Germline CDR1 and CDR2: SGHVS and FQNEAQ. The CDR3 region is CASGRGGNGAGELFF. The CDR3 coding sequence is TGTGCCAGCGGGCGGGGTGGGAACGGAGCCGGGGAGCTGTTTTTT.

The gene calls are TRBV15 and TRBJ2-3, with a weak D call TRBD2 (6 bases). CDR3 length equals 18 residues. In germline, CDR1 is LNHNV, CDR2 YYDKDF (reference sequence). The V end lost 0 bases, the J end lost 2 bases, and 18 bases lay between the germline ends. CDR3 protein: CATSREGSAGPNTDTQYF. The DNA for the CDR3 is TGTGCCACCAGCAGAGAGGGTAGCGCGGGGCCTAACACAGATACGCAGTATTTT.

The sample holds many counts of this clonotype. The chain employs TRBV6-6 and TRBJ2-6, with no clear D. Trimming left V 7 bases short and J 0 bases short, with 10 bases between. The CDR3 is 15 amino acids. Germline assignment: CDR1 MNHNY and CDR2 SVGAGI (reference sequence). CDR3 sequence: CASMAALSGANVLTF. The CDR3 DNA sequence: TGTGCCAGCATGGCGGCCCTCTCTGGGGCCAACGTCCTGACTTTC.

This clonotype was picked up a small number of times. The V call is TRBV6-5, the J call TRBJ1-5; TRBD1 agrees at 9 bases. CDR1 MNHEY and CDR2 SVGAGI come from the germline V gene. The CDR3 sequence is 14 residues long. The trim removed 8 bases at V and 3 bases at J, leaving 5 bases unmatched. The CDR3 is CASSGQGHNQPQHF. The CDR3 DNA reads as TGTGCCAGCTCTGGACAGGGGCACAATCAGCCCCAGCATTTT.

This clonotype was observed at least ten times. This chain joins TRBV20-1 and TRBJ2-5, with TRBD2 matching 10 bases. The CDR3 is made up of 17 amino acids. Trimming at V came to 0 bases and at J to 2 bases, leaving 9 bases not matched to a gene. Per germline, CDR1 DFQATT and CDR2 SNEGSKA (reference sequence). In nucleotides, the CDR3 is TGCAGTGCTAGAGATCACTCTAGCGGGAGCCAACAAGAGACCCAGTACTTC. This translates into CSARDHSSGSQQETQYF.

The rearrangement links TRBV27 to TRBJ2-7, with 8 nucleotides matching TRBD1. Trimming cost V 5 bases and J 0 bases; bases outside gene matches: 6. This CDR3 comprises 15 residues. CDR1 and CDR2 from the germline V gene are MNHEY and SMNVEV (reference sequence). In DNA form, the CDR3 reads TGTGCCAGCAGTGTTCAGGGGGCCTCCTCCTACGAGCAGTACTTC. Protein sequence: CASSVQGASSYEQYF.

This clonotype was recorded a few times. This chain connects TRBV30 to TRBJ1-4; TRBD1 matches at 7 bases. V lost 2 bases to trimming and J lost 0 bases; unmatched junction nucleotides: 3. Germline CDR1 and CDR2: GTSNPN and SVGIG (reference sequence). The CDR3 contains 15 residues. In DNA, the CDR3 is TGTGCCTGGAGTAAAGGACAGGCAACTAATGAAAAACTGTTTTTT. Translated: CAWSKGQATNEKLFF.

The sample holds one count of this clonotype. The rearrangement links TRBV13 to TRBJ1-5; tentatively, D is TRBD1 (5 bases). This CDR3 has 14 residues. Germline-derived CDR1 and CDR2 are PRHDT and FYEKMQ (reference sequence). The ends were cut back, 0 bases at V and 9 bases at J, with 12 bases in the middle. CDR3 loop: CASSLGQAGGPQHF. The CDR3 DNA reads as TGTGCCAGCAGCTTAGGACAGGCGGGGGGGCCCCAGCATTTT.

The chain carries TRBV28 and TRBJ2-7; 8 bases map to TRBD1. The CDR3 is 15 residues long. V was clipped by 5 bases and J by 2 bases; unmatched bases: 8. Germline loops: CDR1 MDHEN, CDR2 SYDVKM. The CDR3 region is CASSLTGDGPYEQYF. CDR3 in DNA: TGTGCCAGCAGTCTGACAGGGGACGGCCCCTACGAGCAGTACTTC.

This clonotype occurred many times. The chain's CDR3 is CASGRTDTQYF. CDR3 nucleotide sequence: TGTGCCAGCGGACGGACAGATACGCAGTATTTT. This chain connects TRBV6-2 or TRBV6-3 to TRBJ2-3; D remains unclear. The CDR3 loop spans 11 amino acids. Germline CDR1 MNHEY, CDR2 SVGEGT. Deletions cut 8 bases from V and 3 bases from J, with 6 bases between.

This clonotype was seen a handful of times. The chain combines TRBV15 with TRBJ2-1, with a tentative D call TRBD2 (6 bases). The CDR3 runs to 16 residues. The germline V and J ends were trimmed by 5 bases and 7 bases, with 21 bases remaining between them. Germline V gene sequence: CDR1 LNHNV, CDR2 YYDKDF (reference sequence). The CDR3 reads CATSPSAGNLWNEQFF. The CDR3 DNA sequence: TGTGCCACCAGCCCTTCCGCGGGAAACTTATGGAATGAGCAGTTCTTC.

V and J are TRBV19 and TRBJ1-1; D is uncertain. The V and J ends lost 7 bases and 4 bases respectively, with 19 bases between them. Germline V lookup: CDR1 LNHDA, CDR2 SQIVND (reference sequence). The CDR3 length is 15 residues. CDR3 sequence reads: CASTLSPRKGTEAFF. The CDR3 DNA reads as TGTGCCAGTACCCTATCCCCCCGAAAGGGCACTGAAGCTTTCTTT.

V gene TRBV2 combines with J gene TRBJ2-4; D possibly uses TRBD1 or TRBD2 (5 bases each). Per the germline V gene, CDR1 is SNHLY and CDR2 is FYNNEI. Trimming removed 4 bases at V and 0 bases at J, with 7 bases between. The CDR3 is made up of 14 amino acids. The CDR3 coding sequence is TGTGCCAGCAGTGTAGGGACAGCCAAAAACATTCAGTACTTC. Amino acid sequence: CASSVGTAKNIQYF.

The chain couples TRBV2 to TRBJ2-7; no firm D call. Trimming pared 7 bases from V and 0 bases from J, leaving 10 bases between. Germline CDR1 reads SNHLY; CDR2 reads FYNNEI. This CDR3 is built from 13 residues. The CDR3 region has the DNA TGTGCCAGCACCCCCAGGACCTCCTACGAGCAGTACTTC. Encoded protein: CASTPRTSYEQYF.

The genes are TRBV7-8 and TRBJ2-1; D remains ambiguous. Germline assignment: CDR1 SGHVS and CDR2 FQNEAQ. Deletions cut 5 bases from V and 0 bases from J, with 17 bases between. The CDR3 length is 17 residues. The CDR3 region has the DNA TGTGCCAGCAGCCCCAATACAGATTCAAGCTCCTACAATGAGCAGTTCTTC. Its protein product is CASSPNTDSSSYNEQFF.

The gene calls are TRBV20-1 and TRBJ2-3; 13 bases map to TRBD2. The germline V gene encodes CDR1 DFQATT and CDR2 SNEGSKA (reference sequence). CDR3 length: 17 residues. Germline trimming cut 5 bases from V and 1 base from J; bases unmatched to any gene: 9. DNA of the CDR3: TGCAGTGCTTCGCACCCAACTAGCGGGGGGGGCACAGATACGCAGTATTTT. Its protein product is CSASHPTSGGGTDTQYF.